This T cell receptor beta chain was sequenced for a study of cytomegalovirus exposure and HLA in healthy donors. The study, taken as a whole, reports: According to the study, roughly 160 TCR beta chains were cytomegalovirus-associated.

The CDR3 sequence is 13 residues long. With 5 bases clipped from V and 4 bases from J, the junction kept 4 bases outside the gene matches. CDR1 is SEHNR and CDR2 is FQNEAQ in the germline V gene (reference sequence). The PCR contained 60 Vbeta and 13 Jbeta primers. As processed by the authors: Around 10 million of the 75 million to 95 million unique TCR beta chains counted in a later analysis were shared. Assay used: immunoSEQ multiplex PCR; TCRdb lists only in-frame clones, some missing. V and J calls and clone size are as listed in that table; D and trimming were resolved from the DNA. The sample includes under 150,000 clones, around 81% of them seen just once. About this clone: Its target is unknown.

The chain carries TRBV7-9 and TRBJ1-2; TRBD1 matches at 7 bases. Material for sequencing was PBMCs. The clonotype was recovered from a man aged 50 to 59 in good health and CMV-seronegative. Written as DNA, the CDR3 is TGTGCCAGCAGCCAAGGGGGCGGCTATGGCTACACCTTC. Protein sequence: CASSQGGGYGYTF.